One sample yielded the 12 T cell receptor beta chains listed below, sequenced in a study of blood T cell repertoires in COVID-19. Sequencing was performed with immunoSEQ multiplex PCR; in TCRdb, only in-frame clones are kept and a portion is missing. This table has 150,000 to 200,000 clones, about 79% appearing once. Sequencing was performed on PBMCs or T cells enriched from blood (not recorded which). The receptors derive from a man in his fifties or sixties who had recovered from COVID-19.

This chain's CDR3 is CASSLGDTLNQPQHF. Here the CDR3 DNA reads TGCGCCAGCAGCTTGGGGGACACCCTCAATCAGCCCCAGCATTTT. This sequence joins TRBV5-1 and TRBJ1-5; TRBD1 might be the D (6 bases). CDR1 is SGHRS and CDR2 is YFSETQ in the germline V gene. V dropped 0 bases and J dropped 3 bases, with 10 bases sitting between them. The CDR3 is made up of 15 amino acids.

The chain combines TRBV7-9 with TRBJ1-4; tentatively, D is TRBD1 (6 bases). CDR3 length equals 15 residues. Deletions cut 0 bases from V and 7 bases from J, with 12 bases between. The germline V gene encodes CDR1 SEHNR and CDR2 FQNEAQ (reference sequence). In DNA, the CDR3 is TGTGCCAGCAGCTTAGCTACAGGGTATGTTGAAAAACTGTTTTTT. Its protein product is CASSLATGYVEKLFF.

This chain uses TRBV27 with TRBJ1-5; D remains ambiguous. The CDR3 covers 15 residues. Germline V CDR1 and CDR2: MNHEY, SMNVEV (reference sequence). V was trimmed by 2 bases and J by 6 bases, leaving 14 bases between them. The CDR3 is CASSLDTNPSQPQHF. Here the CDR3 DNA reads TGTGCCAGCAGTTTAGACACAAACCCCAGTCAGCCCCAGCATTTT.

The chain joins TRBV30 to TRBJ1-1; D gene unclear. This CDR3 spans 12 amino acids. Per the germline V gene, CDR1 is GTSNPN and CDR2 is SVGIG (reference sequence). V was trimmed by 2 bases and J by 4 bases, leaving 8 bases between them. The CDR3 nucleotides read TGTGCCTGGAGTCGCCTATCCACTGAAGCTTTCTTT. Its protein is CAWSRLSTEAFF.

This chain uses TRBV7-9 with TRBJ1-6, with TRBD1 matching over 9 bases. The CDR3 runs to 16 residues. CDR1 and CDR2 (germline): SEHNR, FQNEAQ (reference sequence). V shed 4 bases and J 4 bases; nucleotides not matched to a gene: 5. The CDR3, as DNA: TGTGCCAGCAGCTCGGACAGGGGAGGATATAATTCACCCCTCCACTTT. Translation gives CASSSDRGGYNSPLHF. Variable domain in full (rest from reference TRBV7-9 and TRBJ1-6): DTGVSQNPRHKITKRGQNVTFRCDPISEHNRLYWYRQTLGQGPEFLTYFQNEAQLEKSRLLSDRFSAERPKGSFSTLEIQRTEQGDSAMYLCASSSDRGGYNSPLHFGNGTRLTVT.

V and J are TRBV30 and TRBJ1-2; D might be TRBD1 (5 bases). Per the germline V gene, CDR1 is GTSNPN and CDR2 is SVGIG (reference sequence). CDR3 size: 11 residues. V was cut by 1 base and J by 5 bases, with 5 bases left in between. The chain's CDR3 is CAWSAGYGYTF. The CDR3 DNA reads as TGTGCCTGGAGTGCAGGGTATGGCTACACCTTC.

The chain couples TRBV6-5 to TRBJ2-7, with D perhaps matching TRBD1 (5 bases). Germline loops: CDR1 MNHEY, CDR2 SVGAGI. The V end lost 8 bases, the J end lost 2 bases, and 13 bases lay between the germline ends. The CDR3 consists of 13 residues. The CDR3 reads CASGLDRPYEQYF. In nucleotides, the CDR3 is TGTGCCAGCGGCCTCGACAGACCCTACGAGCAGTACTTC.

The chain links TRBV30 to TRBJ1-6; no clear D gene. The CDR3 covers 15 residues. V gave up 4 bases and J gave up 0 bases, with 10 bases separating them. The germline gives CDR1 GTSNPN, CDR2 SVGIG (reference sequence). The CDR3 DNA follows: TGTGCCTGGACGAGCCTTAACTCCTATAATTCACCCCTCCACTTT. Protein: CAWTSLNSYNSPLHF.

The J gene is TRBJ2-1, the V gene TRBV28; D remains unclear. CDR1 is MDHEN, CDR2 SYDVKM, per germline. Trimming pared 7 bases from V and 0 bases from J, leaving 7 bases between. The CDR3 contains 13 residues. This CDR3 reads CASTMSSYNEQFF. DNA for the CDR3: TGTGCCAGCACCATGAGCTCCTACAATGAGCAGTTCTTC.

V gene TRBV5-5 combines with J gene TRBJ1-5; D call uncertain. CDR1 is SGHKS and CDR2 is YYEKEE in the germline V gene (reference sequence). The V end lost 1 base, the J end lost 3 bases, and 17 bases lay between the germline ends. CDR3 length equals 17 residues. This CDR3 reads CASSLLMGSGNNQPQHF. The CDR3 DNA reads TGTGCCAGCAGCTTGTTGATGGGCTCAGGAAACAATCAGCCCCAGCATTTT. Based on the CDR3 plus reference TRBV5-5 and TRBJ1-5, the full variable domain is DAGVTQSPTHLIKTRGQQVTLRCSPISGHKSVSWYQQVLGQGPQFIFQYYEKEERGRGNFPDRFSARQFPNYSSELNVNALLLGDSALYLCASSLLMGSGNNQPQHFGDGTRLSIL.

The sample holds one count of this clone. V usage is TRBV30 and J usage is TRBJ2-2; the D gene is possibly TRBD1 (5 bases). From germline, CDR1 is GTSNPN and CDR2 SVGIG (reference sequence). Trimming shortened V by 2 bases and J by 3 bases, and 19 bases separated the two germline ends. This CDR3 has 17 residues. CDR3 nucleotide sequence: TGTGCCTGGAGTCCCCGACAGAAGACCGCGGACACCGGGGAGCTGTTTTTT. It encodes CAWSPRQKTADTGELFF.

The V gene is TRBV11-2, the J gene TRBJ2-4; 9 positions agree with TRBD2. Unmatched junction bases numbered 2, after V lost 2 bases and J lost 0 bases. Germline CDR1 and CDR2: SGHAT and FQNNGV. CDR3 size: 16 residues. DNA for the CDR3: TGTGCCAGCAGCTTACGACTAGCGGTAGCCAAAAACATTCAGTACTTC. Translating gives CASSLRLAVAKNIQYF.